Below, 17 T cell receptor beta chains from the same sample are listed, as sequenced in a study of shared clonotypes between healthy human individuals. Measured with immunoSEQ multiplex PCR; TCRdb has only the in-frame clones, and not every one. In the table there are roughly 1 million clones, 78% of which are singletons. The specimen was memory CD4+ T cells from PBMCs. The subset denotes: CD45RA-negative fraction. The receptors shown here come from a man aged 18 to 30 in good health. Some clones in this sample may be carry-over from other donors' samples.

J is TRBJ2-1 and V is TRBV21-1; the table's D call, TRBD2, was not checked against the DNA. TRBV21-1 is a pseudogene. This CDR3 has 19 amino acids. DNA for the CDR3: TGTGCCAGCAGCAAAGTGCGTAGGACTTACCCAAGCTCCTACAATGAGCAGTTCTTC. This codes for CASSKVRRTYPSSYNEQFF.

J is TRBJ2-1 and V is TRBV15; D gene unclear. This CDR3 region has 16 residues. Trimming shortened V by 1 base and J by 6 bases, and 16 bases separated the two germline ends. Germline lookup yields CDR1 LNHNV and CDR2 YYDKDF (reference sequence). The CDR3 reads CATSRGNSGGINEQFF. The CDR3 DNA reads as TGTGCCACCAGCAGAGGGAATTCCGGTGGTATCAATGAGCAGTTCTTC.

In its sample, this clone was seen a few times. V usage is TRBV7-9 and J usage is TRBJ1-3, with a weak D call TRBD1 (5 bases). This CDR3 has 14 residues. Trimming removed 8 bases from V and 1 base from J, with 12 bases in between. In germline, CDR1 is SEHNR, CDR2 FQNEAQ (reference sequence). CDR3 sequence (DNA): TGTGCCAGCCCCCTTGGGGCGTCTGGAAACACCATATATTTT. It yields the protein CASPLGASGNTIYF.

The rearrangement uses TRBV14 and TRBJ2-7; D unclear. CDR1 is SGHDN, CDR2 FVKESK, per germline. Trimming stripped 4 bases from V and 1 base from J, with 8 bases between. The CDR3 has 13 residues. The CDR3 spells CASSRSKSYEQYF. The CDR3 bases are TGTGCCAGCAGCCGCAGTAAATCCTACGAGCAGTACTTC.

CDR3 region: CASSERATGSYEQYF. The CDR3 DNA follows: TGTGCCAGCAGTGAAAGAGCGACAGGCTCCTACGAGCAGTACTTC. The chain couples TRBV6-4 to TRBJ2-7, with a weak D call TRBD1 (6 bases). The CDR3 extends over 15 amino acids. V was trimmed by 3 bases and J by 0 bases, leaving 12 bases between them. Germline V gives CDR1 MRHNA, CDR2 SNTAGT.

This chain links TRBV18 with TRBJ2-7, with TRBD2 matching over 13 bases. The germline CDR1 and CDR2 sequences are KGHSH and LQKENI. V lost 2 bases, J lost 4 bases, and 2 bases stayed unmatched. The length of the CDR3 is 15 residues. CDR3 DNA sequence: TGTGCCAGCTCACCAACGACTAGCGGGAGGTACGAGCAGTACTTC. The encoded protein is CASSPTTSGRYEQYF.

The V call is TRBV10-3, the J call TRBJ2-3; tentative D call: TRBD2 (6 bases). Germline CDR1 reads ENHRY; CDR2 reads SYGVKD. The ends were cut back, 11 bases at V and 9 bases at J, with 24 bases in the middle. The CDR3 is 14 residues long. CDR3 sequence: CAAEEGSQPSTQYF. CDR3 bases: TGTGCCGCGGAGGAGGGAAGCCAGCCCTCCACGCAGTATTTT.

This clone was detected once. The chain has TRBV28 and TRBJ1-1; D uncertain. The CDR3 runs to 12 residues. In germline, CDR1 is MDHEN, CDR2 SYDVKM. Trimming pared 4 bases from V and 4 bases from J, leaving 7 bases between. CDR3 in amino acids: CASSSVSTEAFF. The CDR3 nucleotides are TGTGCCAGCAGTTCGGTGAGCACTGAAGCTTTCTTT.

This clone was picked up one time. This chain links TRBV20-1 with TRBJ1-1; the D is unclear. This CDR3 is built from 10 residues. Trimming shortened V by 0 bases and J by 9 bases, and 5 bases separated the two germline ends. In germline, CDR1 is DFQATT, CDR2 SNEGSKA (reference sequence). CDR3 sequence reads: CSARDVKAFF. CDR3 nucleotides: TGCAGTGCTAGAGATGTTAAAGCTTTCTTT.

This chain connects TRBV5-5 to TRBJ1-5; no definite D call. With 1 base removed from V and 2 bases from J, the gap between germline ends came to 7 bases. Looked up from germline, CDR1 is SGHKS and CDR2 is YYEKEE (reference sequence). The CDR3 loop spans 14 amino acids. CDR3 loop: CASSLNMGNQPQHF. For the CDR3, the DNA is TGTGCCAGCAGCTTGAACATGGGCAATCAGCCCCAGCATTTT.

The V and J genes are TRBV29-1 and TRBJ1-1, with 7 bases identical to TRBD1. Germline lookup yields CDR1 SQVTM and CDR2 ANQGSEA. The junction had 5 bases not matched to a gene; V was cut back by 4 bases and J by 0 bases. The CDR3 loop spans 14 amino acids. This CDR3 is CSVGEGALNTEAFF. In DNA form, the CDR3 reads TGCAGCGTTGGTGAGGGGGCTTTGAACACTGAAGCTTTCTTT.

As for this clone: This same CDR3 is encoded by further DNA sequences in the sample. The gene calls are TRBV18 and TRBJ2-2; D is unresolved. V gave up 3 bases and J gave up 1 base, with 6 bases separating them. CDR1 is KGHSH and CDR2 is LQKENI in the germline V gene. The CDR3 is 14 amino acids. The CDR3 DNA is TGTGCCAGCTCACCCCTACAGAACACCGGGGAGCTGTTTTTT. As protein: CASSPLQNTGELFF. Variable domain in full (rest from reference TRBV18 and TRBJ2-2): NAGVMQNPRHLVRRRGQEARLRCSPMKGHSHVYWYRQLPEEGLKFMVYLQKENIIDESGMPKERFSAEFPKEGPSILRIQQVVRGDSAAYFCASSPLQNTGELFFGEGSRLTVL.

In its sample, this clone was seen once. This chain connects TRBV7-9 to TRBJ2-1; the D call may be TRBD1 or TRBD2 (5 bases each). V was trimmed by 3 bases and J by 9 bases, leaving 9 bases between them. This CDR3 is 12 amino acids long. Germline values: CDR1 SEHNR, CDR2 FQNEAQ (reference sequence). Here the CDR3 DNA reads TGTGCCAGCAGCTTGGGGGTAGGTGAGCAGTTCTTC. Translating it yields CASSLGVGEQFF.

The chain recombines TRBV7-2 with TRBJ2-5; no reliable D call. V lost 7 bases to trimming and J lost 2 bases, with 17 bases between them. CDR3 length equals 15 residues. Germline V gene lookup returns CDR1 SGHTA and CDR2 FQGNSA. In DNA form, the CDR3 reads TGTGCCAGCACCACCCGCCCCCTGCTACAAGAGACCCAGTACTTC. It yields the protein CASTTRPLLQETQYF.

The rearrangement links TRBV27 to TRBJ1-2; D gene uncertain. Per the germline V gene, CDR1 is MNHEY and CDR2 is SMNVEV (reference sequence). V was pared by 5 bases and J by 4 bases, with 17 bases between. The CDR3 contains 15 residues. The CDR3, as DNA: TGTGCCAGCAGTCCGGGGATGACCTGGGGCTATGGCTACACCTTC. Amino acid sequence: CASSPGMTWGYGYTF.

This clone was detected a few times. Other DNA sequences from this sample encode an identical CDR3 as well. V is TRBV11-3 and J is TRBJ2-7; D is uncertain. Trimming pared 1 base from V and 7 bases from J, leaving 5 bases between. CDR1 and CDR2 (germline): SGHNT, YENEEA. The CDR3 sequence is 11 residues long. The CDR3 region is CASSLGPEQYF. As DNA, the CDR3 is TGTGCCAGCAGCTTAGGCCCAGAGCAGTACTTC.

V usage is TRBV5-5 and J usage is TRBJ2-3, with a possible D match to TRBD2 (6 bases). V lost 8 bases to trimming and J lost 2 bases, with 18 bases between them. This CDR3 is 15 amino acids long. The germline V gene has CDR1 SGHKS and CDR2 YYEKEE (reference sequence). The CDR3 here is CASLRVSGLTDTQYF. DNA of the CDR3: TGTGCCAGTCTCAGGGTTAGCGGACTCACAGATACGCAGTATTTT.